The rows below give T cell receptor beta chains drawn from one sample of a study of blood T cell repertoires in COVID-19. TCRdb keeps only in-frame clones here, not all; method: immunoSEQ multiplex PCR. In the table there are under 150,000 clones, about 76% of which are singletons. What was sequenced was peripheral blood. The receptor set was obtained from an elderly man with acute or convalescent COVID-19. Each CDR3 is given with its conserved first and last residue. Each record gives: D gene, V gene, clone size, J gene, CDR3 DNA, CDR3 protein. A D gene is named only where the DNA matches it firmly. For some rows the clone size is stated as once, few or many, or as a class when expanded; others skip it.

d_gene: NA; v_gene: TRBV28; abundance: NA; j_gene: TRBJ1-2; CDR3nt: TGTGCCAGCAGTTTCCCGGCGTCAGGGGTCTATGGCTACACCTTC; CDR3aa: CASSFPASGVYGYTF
d_gene: NA; v_gene: TRBV19; abundance: medium-sized; j_gene: TRBJ2-3; CDR3nt: TGTGCCAGTAGTAGAGGGTCCGGAGGGGCCCCAGTTGTAGATACGCAGTATTTT; CDR3aa: CASSRGSGGAPVVDTQYF
d_gene: NA; v_gene: TRBV30; abundance: once; j_gene: TRBJ2-6; CDR3nt: TGTGCCTGGAGCCAAAACTCTGGGGCCAACGTCCTGACTTTC; CDR3aa: CAWSQNSGANVLTF
d_gene: NA; v_gene: TRBV9; abundance: NA; j_gene: TRBJ2-3; CDR3nt: TGTGCCAGCAGCCTCGGTTCGGGGTTGGGGACAGATACGCAGTATTTT; CDR3aa: CASSLGSGLGTDTQYF
d_gene: TRBD2; v_gene: TRBV4-3; abundance: NA; j_gene: TRBJ2-7; CDR3nt: TGCGCCAGCAGCCAAGGACTAGCGGGGTCCTACGAGCAGTACTTC; CDR3aa: CASSQGLAGSYEQYF
d_gene: TRBD2; v_gene: TRBV3-1/TRBV3-2; abundance: NA; j_gene: TRBJ2-5; CDR3nt: TGTGCCAGCAGCCAAGAATCAACTGGGGGAGGGCGAGAGACCCAGTACTTC; CDR3aa: CASSQESTGGGRETQYF
d_gene: NA; v_gene: TRBV7-9; abundance: once; j_gene: TRBJ1-1; CDR3nt: TGTGCCAGCAGCCGAGGAAGAGCCAACACTGAAGCTTTCTTT; CDR3aa: CASSRGRANTEAFF
d_gene: TRBD2; v_gene: TRBV5-1; abundance: NA; j_gene: TRBJ2-3; CDR3nt: TGCGCCAGCAGCCCCTCTGCTAGCGGGTATTACACAGATACGCAGTATTTT; CDR3aa: CASSPSASGYYTDTQYF
d_gene: NA; v_gene: TRBV12-3/TRBV12-4; abundance: NA; j_gene: TRBJ1-6; CDR3nt: TGTGCCAGCAGGCGTCAAGGACAGCCACCCCTCCACTTT; CDR3aa: CASRRQGQPPLHF
d_gene: NA; v_gene: TRBV24-1; abundance: NA; j_gene: TRBJ1-3; CDR3nt: TGTGCCGTCGACGGGGGAAACACCATATATTTT; CDR3aa: CAVDGGNTIYF
d_gene: TRBD1; v_gene: TRBV5-6; abundance: NA; j_gene: TRBJ2-1; CDR3nt: TGTGCCAGCAGCTCTAGGGGGCGGAATGAGCAGTTCTTC; CDR3aa: CASSSRGRNEQFF
d_gene: NA; v_gene: TRBV4-3; abundance: few; j_gene: TRBJ1-6; CDR3nt: TGCGCCAGCAGCCAAGTCATCTCCTATAATTCACCCCTCCACTTT; CDR3aa: CASSQVISYNSPLHF
d_gene: NA; v_gene: TRBV21-1; abundance: many; j_gene: TRBJ1-2; CDR3nt: TGTGCCAGCACCCTGACAGGACCTAACTATGGCTACACCTTC; CDR3aa: CASTLTGPNYGYTF
d_gene: NA; v_gene: TRBV7-6; abundance: NA; j_gene: TRBJ2-5; CDR3nt: TGTGCCAGCAGCCTTATGATGGGGGCTCAAGAGACCCAGTACTTC; CDR3aa: CASSLMMGAQETQYF